The present entry profiles one T cell receptor (beta chain) with its context. The CDR3 runs to 19 residues. V lost 5 bases to trimming and J lost 0 bases, with 22 bases between them. Germline-derived CDR1 and CDR2 are MDHEN and SYDVKM. The sample comes from a study of T cell changes during pregnancy in multiple sclerosis. Clones were read by immunoSEQ multiplex PCR, and TCRdb kept only the in-frame ones, dropping some. Of under 130,000 clones in the sample, roughly nine tenths were seen once. The clonotype comes from a female donor with multiple sclerosis, enrolled in a pregnancy study. The chain has TRBV28 and TRBJ1-4, with a weak D call TRBD1 (6 bases). The input for sequencing was peripheral blood, taken after pregnancy. The CDR3 DNA reads as TGTGCCAGCAGTACACCCAAATCAGGGGAGATTACAACTAATGAAAAACTGTTTTTT. Amino acids: CASSTPKSGEITTNEKLFF. Full variable domain (remainder filled in from reference TRBV28 and TRBJ1-4): DVKVTQSSRYLVKRTGEKVFLECVQDMDHENMFWYRQDPGLGLRLIYFSYDVKMKEKGDIPEGYSVSREKKERFSLILESASTNQTSMYLCASSTPKSGEITTNEKLFFGSGTQLSVL.